This TCR beta chain was observed in a study of T-cell memory formation after mild COVID-19. At the level of the study: Clusters were largely donor specific.

TCRdb re-called the 5' RACE reads with MiXCR, one entry per CDR3 protein. The sample holds some 210,000 distinct CDR3 sequences, around 20% seen once. About this clonotype itself: The target antigen is unknown.

Trimming pared 4 bases from V and 0 bases from J, leaving 5 bases between. The CDR3 extends over 13 amino acids. Study conclusions and caveats: Clones shrinking between day 15 and 85 showed a balanced CD4/CD8 split, and those that grew later tilted toward CD4+.

The chain combines TRBV12-3 or TRBV12-4 with TRBJ2-3; D is unclear. The sequence came from an adult woman who had mild COVID-19 (a few samples of this study predate the infection). Cell type and time point are not known. The specimen sequenced was PBMCs or a T cell subset sorted from them (not recorded which). The DNA for the CDR3 is TGTGCCAGCAGTTCGCTTAGCACAGATACGCAGTATTTT. As protein: CASSSLSTDTQYF.